These 18 T cell receptor beta chains share one sample of origin, sequenced in a study of identical twins (dated by TCRdb to about 2016). Library preparation used 5' RACE. Sequencing was carried out with an Illumina HiSeq 2000. TCRdb reworked the public reads: Q25 trimming with fastp, MiXCR clone assembly, productive beta chains retained. Here each entry gathers all rows of one CDR3 protein and keeps the most common genes and DNA. This sample gives hundreds of thousands of distinct CDR3 sequences in total; around 5.7% of them show up just once. 1.5% to 2% of the sample rests with the top ten. Sequences were obtained from naive T cells sorted from blood. According to the study, the label for this sample's cell subset or site signals: cells isolated with a human naive T-cell isolation kit. These receptors originate from a man aged 18 to 35 in good health.

The gene calls are TRBV6-5 and TRBJ1-2, with D perhaps matching TRBD1 (6 bases). The ends were cut back, 0 bases at V and 4 bases at J, with 12 bases in the middle. The CDR3 has 15 residues. Germline assignment: CDR1 MNHEY and CDR2 SVGAGI. Here the CDR3 DNA reads TGTGCCAGCAGTTACTCAAAACAGGGTTTCTATGGCTACACCTTC. It encodes CASSYSKQGFYGYTF.

This clonotype was found many times. The chain recombines TRBV6-1 with TRBJ2-7; 7 bases line up with TRBD2. The CDR3 extends over 13 amino acids. The germline CDR1 and CDR2 sequences are MNHNS and SASEGT. The junction had 5 bases not matched to a gene; V was cut back by 3 bases and J by 6 bases. The CDR3 DNA reads TGTGCCAGCAGTGAGCGGGAGATGACCGAGCAGTACGTC. Translating it yields CASSEREMTEQYV.

The genes are TRBV6-1 and TRBJ1-1; the D is unclear. Germline V gene lookup returns CDR1 MNHNS and CDR2 SASEGT. This CDR3 is built from 13 residues. The V end lost 2 bases, the J end lost 7 bases, and 11 bases lay between the germline ends. This CDR3 is CASSEIPAHEAFF. The DNA for the CDR3 is TGTGCCAGCAGTGAAATTCCTGCACATGAAGCTTTCTTT.

This clonotype occurred many times. V and J are TRBV12-3 or TRBV12-4 and TRBJ2-1, with D unclear. The CDR3 is 14 residues long. The germline V and J ends were trimmed by 3 bases and 3 bases, with 9 bases remaining between them. The CDR3 reads CASSFMRYYNEQFF. In DNA, the CDR3 is TGTGCCAGCAGTTTTATGCGGTACTACAATGAGCAGTTCTTC.

This clonotype occurred a few times. This chain joins TRBV28 and TRBJ1-1; D possibly corresponds to TRBD1 (6 bases). This CDR3 spans 11 amino acids. Germline V gene sequence: CDR1 MDHEN, CDR2 SYDVKM. The V and J ends lost 6 bases and 10 bases respectively, with 12 bases between them. This CDR3 is CASSPGQRAFF. CDR3 in DNA: TGTGCCAGCAGCCCCGGACAGAGAGCTTTCTTT. Full variable domain (rest looked up from reference TRBV28 and TRBJ1-1): DVKVTQSSRYLVKRTGEKVFLECVQDMDHENMFWYRQDPGLGLRLIYFSYDVKMKEKGDIPEGYSVSREKKERFSLILESASTNQTSMYLCASSPGQRAFFGQGTRLTVV.

This clonotype was seen many times. The chain couples TRBV12-3 or TRBV12-4 to TRBJ2-3; D might be TRBD2 (5 bases). This CDR3 contains 12 residues. V was pared by 8 bases and J by 6 bases, with 12 bases between. DNA of the CDR3: TGTGCCAGCGTGGATCGAGGGGATACGCAGTATTTT. It encodes CASVDRGDTQYF.

This clonotype was counted only a few times. The rearrangement uses TRBV7-9 and TRBJ1-3; 7 bases are shared with TRBD1. The V gene end was trimmed by 5 bases and the J gene end by 2 bases; junction bases not matched to a gene: 9. The germline V gene has CDR1 SEHNR and CDR2 FQNEAQ (reference sequence). The CDR3 has 16 amino acids. CDR3: CASSHKGTVAGNTIYF. DNA for the CDR3: TGTGCCAGCAGCCACAAAGGGACAGTAGCTGGAAACACCATATATTTT.

J is TRBJ2-3 and V is TRBV11-1, with D maybe TRBD2 (5 bases). Germline V gene sequence: CDR1 SGHAT, CDR2 FQDESV (reference sequence). The germline V and J ends were trimmed by 1 base and 1 base, with 18 bases remaining between them. The length of the CDR3 is 18 residues. CDR3 DNA sequence: TGTGCCAGCAGCTTAGAACCCCGCTTCATGGGAGGCACAGATACGCAGTATTTT. It encodes CASSLEPRFMGGTDTQYF.

This chain links TRBV28 with TRBJ2-3; no clear D. Germline V CDR1 and CDR2: MDHEN, SYDVKM. Deletions cut 7 bases from V and 8 bases from J, with 10 bases between. This CDR3 contains 11 residues. The CDR3 coding sequence is TGTGCCAGCACCACCCTCCTTACGCAGTATTTT. Its translation is CASTTLLTQYF.

This clonotype was counted many times. The V and J genes are TRBV27 and TRBJ2-2; 7 bases match TRBD2. The CDR3 runs 17 residues. The V gene end was trimmed by 6 bases and the J gene end by 2 bases; junction bases not matched to a gene: 12. The V gene's germline CDR1 is MNHEY and CDR2 SMNVEV (reference sequence). The CDR3 region is CASSPYVTSANTGELFF. CDR3 sequence (DNA): TGTGCCAGCAGCCCGTACGTTACTAGCGCTAACACCGGGGAGCTGTTTTTT.

The chain combines TRBV6-4 with TRBJ2-1; D is undetermined. Trimming shortened V by 6 bases and J by 4 bases, and 10 bases separated the two germline ends. Germline V gives CDR1 MRHNA, CDR2 SNTAGT. This CDR3 is built from 13 residues. CDR3 amino acids: CASSAVEYNEQFF. The CDR3 nucleotides read TGTGCCAGCAGCGCGGTTGAATACAATGAGCAGTTCTTC.

In its sample, this clonotype was seen many times. The chain recombines TRBV5-1 with TRBJ2-1; 9 bases line up with TRBD2. Germline V gene sequence: CDR1 SGHRS, CDR2 YFSETQ. The V gene end was trimmed by 3 bases and the J gene end by 9 bases; junction bases not matched to a gene: 7. The CDR3 sequence is 14 residues long. The CDR3 DNA is TGCGCCAGCAGCTCTACCGGGACTAGCATTGAGCAGTTCTTC. Encoded protein: CASSSTGTSIEQFF.

The sample holds many counts of this clonotype. J is TRBJ2-7 and V is TRBV12-3 or TRBV12-4; 9 bases are a match to TRBD1. The CDR3 contains 14 residues. J was trimmed by 4 bases and V by 4 bases; bases with no gene match: 5. The CDR3 reads CASSYGQGYYEQYF. CDR3 DNA sequence: TGTGCCAGCAGTTACGGACAGGGGTATTACGAGCAGTACTTC.

The chain is built from TRBV11-2 and TRBJ1-5; D call uncertain. This CDR3 has 13 residues. The germline V gene has CDR1 SGHAT and CDR2 FQNNGV. Trimming pared 1 base from V and 4 bases from J, leaving 5 bases between. The CDR3 DNA sequence: TGTGCCAGCAGCTTAGTTGCGAATCAGCCCCAGCATTTT. Encoded protein: CASSLVANQPQHF.

This clonotype has only a few counts. This chain uses TRBV27 with TRBJ2-7, with 8 bases identical to TRBD1. J was trimmed by 3 bases and V by 6 bases; bases with no gene match: 7. Germline V CDR1 and CDR2: MNHEY, SMNVEV (reference sequence). This CDR3 is built from 14 residues. The chain's CDR3 is CASSFGDRSYEQYF. The CDR3 bases are TGTGCCAGCAGCTTCGGGGACAGGAGCTACGAGCAGTACTTC.

This clonotype was seen only a few times. The chain couples TRBV7-2 to TRBJ2-6; unclear D gene. V lost 4 bases and J lost 2, with 12 bases in between. Germline V lookup: CDR1 SGHTA, CDR2 FQGNSA. The length of the CDR3 is 16 residues. The CDR3 bases are TGTGCCAGCAGCTCGGCTTTCTCCGCTGGGGCCAACGTCCTGACTTTC. Its translation is CASSSAFSAGANVLTF.

This clonotype was counted a few times. The rearrangement joins TRBV3-1 to TRBJ2-7; D is tentatively TRBD1 or TRBD2 (6 bases each). There are 11 residues in the CDR3. Germline CDR1 is LGHDT and CDR2 is YNNKEL (reference sequence). V lost 6 bases and J 6 bases, leaving 9 bases between the germline ends. This CDR3 is CASRKGGEQYF. The CDR3 DNA is TGTGCCAGCAGGAAGGGGGGCGAGCAGTACTTC.

The chain combines TRBV28 with TRBJ2-5; 8 bases fit TRBD2. This CDR3 comprises 13 residues. The V gene's germline CDR1 is MDHEN and CDR2 SYDVKM. V lost 6 bases, J lost 5 bases, and 5 bases stayed unmatched. The CDR3 nucleotides read TGTGCCAGCAGAAAAGCGGGAGTCGAGACCCAGTACTTC. This codes for CASRKAGVETQYF.